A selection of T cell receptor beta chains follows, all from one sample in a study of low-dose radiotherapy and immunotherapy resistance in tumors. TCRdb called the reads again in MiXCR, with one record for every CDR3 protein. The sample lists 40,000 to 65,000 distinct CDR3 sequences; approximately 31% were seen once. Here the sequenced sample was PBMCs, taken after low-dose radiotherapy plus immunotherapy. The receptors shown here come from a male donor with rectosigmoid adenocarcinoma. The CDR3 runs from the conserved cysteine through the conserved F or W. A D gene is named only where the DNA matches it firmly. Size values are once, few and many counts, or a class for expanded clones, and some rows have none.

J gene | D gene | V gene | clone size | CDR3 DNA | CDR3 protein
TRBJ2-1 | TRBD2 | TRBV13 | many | TGTGCCAGCAGCTCCCGGGGACTAGCGCTCTCCTACAATGAGCAGTTCTTC | CASSSRGLALSYNEQFF
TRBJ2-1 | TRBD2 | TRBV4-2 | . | TGTGCCAGCAGCCGACCACCGTTCCGGACTAGCGGTAACAATGAGCAGTTCTTC | CASSRPPFRTSGNNEQFF
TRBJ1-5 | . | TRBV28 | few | TGTGCCAGCATGCAGAGCAATCAGCCCCAGCATTTT | CASMQSNQPQHF
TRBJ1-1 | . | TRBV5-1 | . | TGCGCCAGCAGATTGGTAGGTGCTGAAGCTTTCTTT | CASRLVGAEAFF
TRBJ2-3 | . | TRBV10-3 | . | TGTGCCATCAGTGCCGGGCCGGGGCGCGGGGATACGCAGTATTTT | CAISAGPGRGDTQYF
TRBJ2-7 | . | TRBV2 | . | TGTGCCAGCAGCCCTGGTACCGAGCAGTACTTC | CASSPGTEQYF
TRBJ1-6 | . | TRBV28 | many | TGTGCCAGCAGCCAGGACCGAGACCTCTATAATTCACCCCTCCACTTT | CASSQDRDLYNSPLHF
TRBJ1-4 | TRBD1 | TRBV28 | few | TGTGCCAGCCGGGACAGGGCTGAAAAACTGTTTTTT | CASRDRAEKLFF
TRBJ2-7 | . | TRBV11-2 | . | TGTGCCAGCTCCCGGGGATTCAGCTCCTACGAGCAGTACTTC | CASSRGFSSYEQYF
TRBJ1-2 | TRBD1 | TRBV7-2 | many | TGTGCCAGCAGCTTAACTGCCACCGGGACAGGGGCCGGCTACACCTTC | CASSLTATGTGAGYTF
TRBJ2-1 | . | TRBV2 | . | TGTGCCAGCAGTGATCTAACGGGGGATGAGCAGTTCTTC | CASSDLTGDEQFF
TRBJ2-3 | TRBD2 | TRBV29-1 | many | TGCAGCGTAGCCCCTAGCGGTGGTTCAGATACGCAGTATTTT | CSVAPSGGSDTQYF
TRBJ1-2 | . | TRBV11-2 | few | TGTGCCAGCAGCTTAGATATGAGCTATGGCTACACCTTC | CASSLDMSYGYTF
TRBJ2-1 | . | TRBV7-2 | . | TGTGCCAGCAGCTTAGGCCGACTAGGGGATGAGCAGTTCTTC | CASSLGRLGDEQFF
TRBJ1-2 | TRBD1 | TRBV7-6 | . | TGTGCCAGCAGCCCGGGACAGTTCTATGGCTACACCTTC | CASSPGQFYGYTF
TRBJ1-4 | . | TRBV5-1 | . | . | CASSRDNPTNEKLFFFF
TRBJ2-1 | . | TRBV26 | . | TGTGCCAGCAGCCTGACAAGCGGGAATGAGCAGTTCTTC | CASSLTSGNEQFF